One and the same sample provided the 31 T cell receptor beta chains below, sequenced in a study of neurological immune-mediated disorders. TCRdb reanalysed the 5' RACE reads using MiXCR and keeps one entry per CDR3 protein. The sample shows tens of thousands of distinct CDR3 sequences, roughly 2.5% of them seen only once. The sequenced material came from PBMCs. These TCRs come from a man aged 50 or older with multiple sclerosis.

This clonotype was counted ten times or more. V gene TRBV20-1 combines with J gene TRBJ2-4; 9 bases are shared with TRBD1. This CDR3 is 14 amino acids long. Germline CDR1 DFQATT, CDR2 SNEGSKA (reference sequence). V shed 5 bases and J 3 bases; nucleotides not matched to a gene: 5. The CDR3 is CSAHTTGGKNIQYF. In DNA form, the CDR3 reads TGCAGTGCTCATACGACAGGGGGCAAAAACATTCAGTACTTC.

At least ten counts were recorded for this clonotype. The CDR3: CASSTVQGLEQFF. The DNA for the CDR3 is TGCGCCAGCAGCACCGTACAGGGTCTCGAGCAGTTCTTC. The V gene is TRBV4-3, the J gene TRBJ2-1; perhaps TRBD1 as D (6 bases). The V gene lost 5 bases and the J gene lost 10 bases, with 15 bases spanning the gap. The CDR3 consists of 13 residues. Per germline, CDR1 LGHNA and CDR2 YSLEER.

This clonotype was found many times. The chain carries TRBV5-6 and TRBJ2-5; 9 bases map to TRBD1. Germline V gene data show CDR1 as SGHDT and CDR2 as YYEEEE. The trim removed 5 bases at V and 4 bases at J, leaving 9 bases unmatched. This CDR3 spans 15 amino acids. CDR3: CASRPPGQGGETQYF. The CDR3 DNA is TGTGCCAGCAGACCGCCGGGACAGGGTGGAGAGACCCAGTACTTC. The full variable domain, completed using reference TRBV5-6 and TRBJ2-5, is DAGVTQSPTHLIKTRGQQVTLRCSPKSGHDTVSWYQQALGQGPQFIFQYYEEEERQRGNFPDRFSGHQFPNYSSELNVNALLLGDSALYLCASRPPGQGGETQYFGPGTRLLVL.

At least ten counts were recorded for this clonotype. V gene TRBV20-1 combines with J gene TRBJ2-5, with a possible D match to TRBD1 (7 bases). Germline values: CDR1 DFQATT, CDR2 SNEGSKA (reference sequence). V lost 5 bases and J 4 bases, leaving 17 bases between the germline ends. This CDR3 is built from 14 residues. For the CDR3, the DNA is TGCAGTGCTGCCCGCCAGGGGGGCTCAGAGACCCAGTACTTC. It is translated as CSAARQGGSETQYF.

At least ten counts were recorded for this clonotype. The chain combines TRBV5-4 with TRBJ2-2; 8 nucleotides align to TRBD1. Germline-derived CDR1 and CDR2 are SGHNT and YYREEE (reference sequence). The CDR3 totals 15 residues. V was clipped by 2 bases and J by 6 bases; unmatched bases: 6. Here the CDR3 reads CASSLRQGKAGELFF. The CDR3 DNA follows: TGTGCCAGCAGCTTAAGACAGGGGAAGGCCGGGGAGCTGTTTTTT. Supplemented by reference TRBV5-4 and TRBJ2-2, the full variable domain reads ETGVTQSPTHLIKTRGQQVTLRCSSQSGHNTVSWYQQALGQGPQFIFQYYREEENGRGNFPPRFSGLQFPNYSSELNVNALELDDSALYLCASSLRQGKAGELFFGEGSRLTVL.

The V and J genes are TRBV6-1 and TRBJ1-5; no definite D call. The germline CDR1 and CDR2 sequences are MNHNS and SASEGT. Trimming removed 0 bases at V and 5 bases at J, with 11 bases between. The CDR3 is 15 residues long. The CDR3 sequence: CASSEAFGLYQPQHF. For the CDR3, the DNA is TGTGCCAGCAGTGAAGCTTTCGGATTGTATCAGCCCCAGCATTTT.

Ten or more counts support this clonotype. This chain connects TRBV7-9 to TRBJ1-1; TRBD1 matches 8 bases. CDR1 and CDR2 (germline): SEHNR, FQNEAQ (reference sequence). V trimming: 11 bases; J trimming: 1 base; junction bases outside the gene matches: 3. The CDR3 is made up of 12 amino acids. The CDR3 loop reads CAWDRRNTEAFF. The CDR3 DNA sequence: TGTGCCTGGGACAGGCGGAACACTGAAGCTTTCTTT.

This clonotype was counted at least ten times. J is TRBJ1-2 and V is TRBV5-1; D call uncertain. CDR3 size: 13 residues. V was trimmed by 2 bases and J by 4 bases, leaving 9 bases between them. Germline V lookup: CDR1 SGHRS, CDR2 YFSETQ. The CDR3 sequence is CASSLQISYGYTF. The CDR3 nucleotides read TGCGCCAGCAGCTTACAGATAAGCTATGGCTACACCTTC.

In its sample, this clonotype was seen many times. The chain recombines TRBV12-3 or TRBV12-4 with TRBJ2-3; TRBD2 agrees at 7 bases. V dropped 5 bases and J dropped 1; count of bases not matched to a gene: 3. The CDR3 spans 14 residues. The CDR3 sequence: CASSKSGGTDTQYF. For the CDR3, the DNA is TGTGCCAGCAGTAAGAGCGGGGGCACAGATACGCAGTATTTT.

This clonotype was counted many times. V is TRBV5-1 and J is TRBJ1-4; the D gene is possibly TRBD1 (6 bases). The CDR3 extends over 15 amino acids. Germline V gene lookup returns CDR1 SGHRS and CDR2 YFSETQ. V lost 4 bases to trimming and J lost 0 bases, with 10 bases between them. The CDR3 DNA is TGCGCCAGCAGCCCCGGACAGTCAACTAATGAAAAACTGTTTTTT. Protein sequence: CASSPGQSTNEKLFF.

The V and J genes are TRBV20-1 and TRBJ1-2; TRBD1 matches at 12 bases. The germline V gene encodes CDR1 DFQATT and CDR2 SNEGSKA (reference sequence). The CDR3 covers 14 residues. The V and J ends lost 3 bases and 6 bases, in that order; junction bases with no gene match: 5. In DNA, the CDR3 is TGCAGTGCTAGTGGGGACAGGGGGCCAGATGGCTACACCTTC. It encodes CSASGDRGPDGYTF.

This clonotype has ten or more counts. This rearrangement joins TRBV10-3 to TRBJ1-1; D is ambiguous. Per germline, CDR1 ENHRY and CDR2 SYGVKD. The CDR3 is 11 amino acids. The CDR3 spells CATRMNTEAFF. The CDR3 region has the DNA TGTGCAACCAGAATGAACACTGAAGCTTTCTTT.

This clonotype was observed at least ten times. V and J are TRBV28 and TRBJ1-3; 8 bases are a match to TRBD1. Germline-derived CDR1 and CDR2 are MDHEN and SYDVKM. The CDR3 covers 15 residues. After removal of 4 bases from V and 0 bases from J, the junction contained 2 bases not matched to a gene. DNA of the CDR3: TGTGCCAGCAGTTCTGGACAGGGCTCTGGAAACACCATATATTTT. It encodes CASSSGQGSGNTIYF.

This clonotype was picked up many times. The rearrangement uses TRBV20-1 and TRBJ1-2; D is perhaps TRBD1 (5 bases). Germline V gene data show CDR1 as DFQATT and CDR2 as SNEGSKA (reference sequence). Trimming cost V 3 bases and J 8 bases, with 13 bases left between them. There are 12 residues in the CDR3. DNA of the CDR3: TGCAGTGCTAGCCCCGAGGGGTGGGGCTACACCTTC. Translation: CSASPEGWGYTF.

This clonotype was counted at least ten times. The J gene is TRBJ1-1, the V gene TRBV5-1; D is perhaps TRBD1 (6 bases). V was pared by 4 bases and J by 3 bases, with 16 bases between. Per the germline V gene, CDR1 is SGHRS and CDR2 is YFSETQ. CDR3 size: 15 residues. This CDR3 is CASSTQGPEHTEAFF. In DNA form, the CDR3 reads TGCGCCAGCAGCACACAGGGTCCAGAACACACTGAAGCTTTCTTT.

This clonotype was observed at least ten times. V and J are TRBV2 and TRBJ1-5, with D tentatively TRBD1 (6 bases). Germline CDR1 is SNHLY and CDR2 is FYNNEI. This CDR3 contains 15 residues. V was cut by 7 bases and J by 2 bases, with 15 bases left in between. The CDR3 is CASNNRVAGNQPQHF. The CDR3 region has the DNA TGTGCCAGCAATAACAGGGTAGCAGGCAATCAGCCCCAGCATTTT.

This clonotype was counted many times. The V gene is TRBV2, the J gene TRBJ1-2; maybe TRBD1 (6 bases). The CDR3 runs 13 residues. The ends were cut back, 0 bases at V and 8 bases at J, with 10 bases in the middle. Germline lookup yields CDR1 SNHLY and CDR2 FYNNEI. CDR3 in amino acids: CASSEAGARGYTF. The CDR3 DNA reads TGTGCCAGCAGTGAAGCGGGGGCGAGGGGCTACACCTTC. Using reference TRBV2 and TRBJ1-2 for the parts outside the CDR3, the full variable domain is EPEVTQTPSHQVTQMGQEVILRCVPISNHLYFYWYRQILGQKVEFLVSFYNNEISEKSEIFDDQFSVERPDGSNFTLKIRSTKLEDSAMYFCASSEAGARGYTFGSGTRLTVV.

This clonotype showed up many times. This sequence joins TRBV4-1 and TRBJ2-5; no clear D gene. V was trimmed by 0 bases and J by 5 bases, leaving 10 bases between them. CDR3 size: 14 residues. Per germline, CDR1 MGHRA and CDR2 YSYEKL. The CDR3 reads CASSQERPEETQYF. CDR3 nucleotide sequence: TGCGCCAGCAGCCAAGAGCGGCCTGAGGAGACCCAGTACTTC.

The sample holds many counts of this clonotype. J is TRBJ2-3 and V is TRBV4-3, with D perhaps matching TRBD2 (7 bases). V was cut by 1 base and J by 0 bases, with 11 bases left in between. The germline gives CDR1 LGHNA, CDR2 YSLEER. The CDR3 totals 16 residues. The CDR3 reads CASSQVGGRSTDTQYF. The CDR3 DNA sequence: TGCGCCAGCAGCCAAGTCGGGGGGCGTAGCACAGATACGCAGTATTTT.

This clonotype was recorded at least ten times. The chain couples TRBV27 to TRBJ2-7; tentatively, D is TRBD2 (6 bases). Germline CDR1 is MNHEY and CDR2 is SMNVEV (reference sequence). Trimming cost V 5 bases and J 4 bases, with 12 bases left between them. The CDR3 covers 13 residues. In DNA, the CDR3 is TGTGCCAGCAGTAACCTGGGGACTTACGAGCAGTACTTC. Translation: CASSNLGTYEQYF.

Many counts were recorded for this clonotype. The rearrangement joins TRBV11-2 to TRBJ1-4, with TRBD1 matching 11 bases. This CDR3 has 15 amino acids. V shed 3 bases and J 8 bases; nucleotides not matched to a gene: 5. Germline CDR1 SGHAT, CDR2 FQNNGV. The CDR3 sequence: CASSLGQGDGEKLFF. The CDR3 DNA reads TGTGCCAGCAGCTTGGGACAGGGGGACGGAGAAAAACTGTTTTTT.

This clonotype was found many times. The rearrangement uses TRBV5-1 and TRBJ2-7; a possible D gene is TRBD1 (8 bases). The CDR3 runs to 14 residues. The V gene lost 4 bases and the J gene lost 6 bases, with 17 bases spanning the gap. Germline V gene data show CDR1 as SGHRS and CDR2 as YFSETQ. The CDR3 DNA reads as TGCGCCAGCAGCGGGGGGGACAGGCCCCTCGAGCAGTACTTC. Translated: CASSGGDRPLEQYF.

Concerning this clonotype: With a much larger clone just one base away, this may be a read error. The rearrangement links TRBV28 to TRBJ2-7; weak D call: TRBD2 (7 bases). Germline-derived CDR1 and CDR2 are MDHEN and SYDVKM. This CDR3 has 15 amino acids. Trimming shortened V by 2 bases and J by 5 bases, and 16 bases separated the two germline ends. CDR3 in amino acids: CASSLPGTGGDEQYF. In DNA form, the CDR3 reads TGTGCCAGCAGTTTACCAGGCACGGGGGGCGACGAGCAGTACTTC.

This clonotype was counted ten times or more. The V gene is TRBV20-1, the J gene TRBJ2-1; perhaps TRBD2 as D (6 bases). Trimming shortened V by 0 bases and J by 0 bases, and 15 bases separated the two germline ends. The CDR3 runs 17 residues. The V gene's germline CDR1 is DFQATT and CDR2 SNEGSKA (reference sequence). This CDR3 reads CSARDPTGGSSYNEQFF. CDR3 nucleotide sequence: TGCAGTGCTAGAGACCCCACCGGGGGTAGCTCCTACAATGAGCAGTTCTTC.

There are a few counts of this clonotype. The rearrangement uses TRBV5-1 and TRBJ1-2; a possible D gene is TRBD1 (6 bases). The CDR3 has 13 residues. Trimming left V 4 bases short and J 4 bases short, with 11 bases between. The V gene's germline CDR1 is SGHRS and CDR2 YFSETQ. CDR3 DNA sequence: TGCGCCAGCAGCACAACAGGGCTCTATGGCTACACCTTC. It encodes CASSTTGLYGYTF.

This clonotype was recorded at least ten times. The chain combines TRBV7-2 with TRBJ1-5; no definite D call. V was shortened by 3 bases and J by 4 bases, with 7 bases between the two germline ends. This CDR3 has 13 amino acids. Germline CDR1 and CDR2: SGHTA and FQGNSA. CDR3 sequence: CASSFAKNQPQHF. The CDR3 nucleotides read TGTGCCAGCAGCTTCGCAAAGAATCAGCCCCAGCATTTT. The full variable domain, in which reference TRBV7-2 and TRBJ1-5 provide the parts outside the CDR3, is GAGVSQSPSNKVTEKGKDVELRCDPISGHTALYWYRQSLGQGLEFLIYFQGNSAPDKSGLPSDRFSAERTGGSVSTLTIQRTQQEDSAVYLCASSFAKNQPQHFGDGTRLSIL.

A few counts support this clonotype. The junction departs from germline at one end; a sequencing error may be responsible. V is TRBV5-1 and J is TRBJ1-6; 11 nucleotides line up with TRBD1. This CDR3 has 14 residues. Germline assignment: CDR1 SGHRS and CDR2 YFSETQ. CDR3 loop: CASSAGQGGSTLNF. CDR3 sequence (DNA): TGCGCCAGCAGCGCGGGACAGGGGGGTTCAACCCTCAACTTT.

This clonotype was detected ten times or more. The chain carries TRBV28 and TRBJ2-3, with 11 bases fitting TRBD2. The V gene end was trimmed by 6 bases and the J gene end by 4 bases; junction bases not matched to a gene: 18. CDR1 is MDHEN, CDR2 SYDVKM, per germline. There are 19 residues in the CDR3. The CDR3 nucleotides are TGTGCCAGCAGCCCCGCGGCCCGCCCGACTAGCGGGGTCGCAGATACGCAGTATTTT. Translation gives CASSPAARPTSGVADTQYF.

This clonotype came up many times. This chain joins TRBV7-2 and TRBJ1-1, with unresolved D. The V end was cut by 5 bases, the J end by 4 bases, with 14 bases between. The CDR3 loop spans 14 amino acids. The V gene's germline CDR1 is SGHTA and CDR2 FQGNSA. CDR3 region: CASSQSPGITEAFF. CDR3 sequence (DNA): TGTGCCAGCAGCCAGAGTCCGGGGATCACTGAAGCTTTCTTT. The variable domain in full, completed from reference TRBV7-2 and TRBJ1-1, reads GAGVSQSPSNKVTEKGKDVELRCDPISGHTALYWYRQSLGQGLEFLIYFQGNSAPDKSGLPSDRFSAERTGGSVSTLTIQRTQQEDSAVYLCASSQSPGITEAFFGQGTRLTVV.

This clonotype was seen ten or more times. This rearrangement joins TRBV10-3 to TRBJ1-2, with D perhaps TRBD1 (5 bases). Germline values: CDR1 ENHRY, CDR2 SYGVKD. The CDR3 runs 13 residues. Trimming left V 2 bases short and J 9 bases short, with 13 bases between. The CDR3 coding sequence is TGTGCCATCAGTGAGGGGCAGGGAGGACGCTACACCTTC. This gives the protein CAISEGQGGRYTF.

This clonotype has ten or more counts. The chain links TRBV5-1 to TRBJ2-2; possible D gene TRBD2, 6 bases. The CDR3 consists of 16 residues. Germline CDR1 SGHRS, CDR2 YFSETQ. V was clipped by 3 bases and J by 4 bases, with 16 bases between them. The CDR3 nucleotides read TGCGCCAGCAGCTCTCGGGGGACCTCGGGCACCGGGGAGCTGTTTTTT. Translating it yields CASSSRGTSGTGELFF.